The 7 T cell receptor beta chains given below trace back to one sample, sequenced in a study of long-term antiretroviral therapy in people with HIV. Survey level was the resolution at which the v3.0 immunoSEQ assay ran. The assay was immunoSEQ multiplex PCR, and TCRdb's table has in-frame clones only and misses some. The sample has about 48,000 clones; roughly 80% are singletons. Sequenced here: unsorted PBMCs, sampled 0.8 years after starting antiretroviral therapy. These receptors came from a woman aged 18 to 35 with HIV.

The rearrangement joins TRBV28 to TRBJ2-7, with D possibly matching TRBD2 (6 bases). The CDR3 covers 13 residues. The V gene lost 7 bases and the J gene lost 1 base, with 11 bases spanning the gap. CDR1 is MDHEN, CDR2 SYDVKM, per germline. As DNA, the CDR3 is TGTGCCAGCACTCTAGCGTTATCCTACGAGCAGTACTTC. Encoded protein: CASTLALSYEQYF.

The chain has TRBV15 and TRBJ2-5; perhaps TRBD1 as D (5 bases). This CDR3 contains 15 residues. Trimming pared 7 bases from V and 1 base from J, leaving 16 bases between. CDR1 and CDR2 from the germline V gene are LNHNV and YYDKDF (reference sequence). The CDR3 sequence: CATTLGRALQETQYF. As DNA, the CDR3 is TGTGCCACCACCCTAGGCAGGGCCCTCCAAGAGACCCAGTACTTC.

The chain couples TRBV28 to TRBJ2-7, with a tentative D call TRBD2 (5 bases). Germline loops: CDR1 MDHEN, CDR2 SYDVKM. CDR3 length: 11 residues. V shed 7 bases and J shed 4 bases, with 8 bases lying between them. The CDR3 here is CASTGSYEQYF. The CDR3 DNA reads as TGTGCCAGCACGGGGAGTTACGAGCAGTACTTC.

The V gene is TRBV29-1, the J gene TRBJ1-2, with no clear D. The CDR3 covers 11 residues. Germline V gives CDR1 SQVTM, CDR2 ANQGSEA. Trimming removed 7 bases from V and 3 bases from J, with 9 bases in between. CDR3 nucleotide sequence: TGCAGCGGGAAAATCGACTATGGCTACACCTTC. Its protein product is CSGKIDYGYTF.

This rearrangement joins TRBV7-9 to TRBJ2-5; maybe TRBD1 (5 bases). Per germline, CDR1 SEHNR and CDR2 FQNEAQ (reference sequence). The CDR3 length is 13 residues. V lost 4 bases to trimming and J lost 3 bases, with 9 bases between them. The CDR3 here is CASSWTSEETQYF. CDR3 DNA: TGTGCCAGCAGCTGGACATCGGAAGAGACCCAGTACTTC. Combining the CDR3 with reference TRBV7-9 and TRBJ2-5 gives the whole variable domain DTGVSQNPRHKITKRGQNVTFRCDPISEHNRLYWYRQTLGQGPEFLTYFQNEAQLEKSRLLSDRFSAERPKGSFSTLEIQRTEQGDSAMYLCASSWTSEETQYFGPGTRLLVL.

The genes are TRBV7-9 and TRBJ2-1; no clear D gene. CDR1 and CDR2 (germline): SEHNR, FQNEAQ (reference sequence). This CDR3 is built from 15 residues. Trimming cost V 5 bases and J 6 bases, with 17 bases left between them. CDR3 DNA sequence: TGTGCCAGCAGCCCCACCCGGCAGCAAGGCAATGAGCAGTTCTTC. Residues: CASSPTRQQGNEQFF.

The chain couples TRBV7-8 to TRBJ1-2; the match to TRBD1 covers 9 bases. Unmatched junction bases numbered 6, after V lost 1 base and J lost 3 bases. Germline V lookup: CDR1 SGHVS, CDR2 FQNEAQ. The CDR3 extends over 16 amino acids. CDR3 amino acids: CASSLGDRDSYYGYTF. The CDR3 DNA follows: TGTGCCAGCAGCTTAGGGGACAGGGACAGTTACTATGGCTACACCTTC.